This passage covers 2 T cell receptor beta chains from one sample sequenced in a study of cytomegalovirus exposure and HLA in healthy donors. Use of 60 Vbeta and 13 Jbeta primers characterized the PCR. Assay: immunoSEQ multiplex PCR; the TCRdb copy retains only in-frame clones and omits some. The sample lists 120,000 to 150,000 clones, around 85% occurring once. Sequenced sample: PBMCs. These TCRs come from a woman in her forties or fifties in good health and CMV-seropositive.

V and J are TRBV2 and TRBJ2-5; TRBD2 might be the D (7 bases). V was cut by 3 bases and J by 4 bases, with 12 bases left in between. CDR3 size: 14 residues. Germline lookup yields CDR1 SNHLY and CDR2 FYNNEI. For the CDR3, the DNA is TGTGCCAGCAGTGAGGGGGGGGGCCGAGAGACCCAGTACTTC. It encodes CASSEGGGRETQYF.

The chain employs TRBV18 and TRBJ1-4, with TRBD1 identical over 7 bases. V gave up 3 bases and J gave up 6 bases; unmatched junction bases: 7. The CDR3 loop spans 15 amino acids. In germline, CDR1 is KGHSH, CDR2 LQKENI. Written as DNA, the CDR3 is TGTGCCAGCTCACCCTTGTCAGGGGGGCATGAAAAACTGTTTTTT. This translates into CASSPLSGGHEKLFF.